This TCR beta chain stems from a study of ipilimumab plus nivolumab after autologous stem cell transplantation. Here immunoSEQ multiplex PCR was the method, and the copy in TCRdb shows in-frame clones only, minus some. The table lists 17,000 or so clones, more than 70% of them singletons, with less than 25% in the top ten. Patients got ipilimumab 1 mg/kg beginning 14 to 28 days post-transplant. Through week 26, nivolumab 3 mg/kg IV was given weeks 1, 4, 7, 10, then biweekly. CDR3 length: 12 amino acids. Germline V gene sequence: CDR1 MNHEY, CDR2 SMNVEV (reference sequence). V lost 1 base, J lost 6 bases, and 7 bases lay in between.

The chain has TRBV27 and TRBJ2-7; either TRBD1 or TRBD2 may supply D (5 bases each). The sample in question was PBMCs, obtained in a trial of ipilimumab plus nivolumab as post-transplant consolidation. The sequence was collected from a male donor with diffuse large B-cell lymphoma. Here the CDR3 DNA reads TGTGCCAGCAGTTTATGGGGGAGCGAGCAGTACTTC. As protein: CASSLWGSEQYF.